These 10 T cell receptor beta chains came from one sample sequenced in a study of cytomegalovirus exposure and HLA in healthy donors. The PCR made use of 60 Vbeta and 13 Jbeta primers. Here immunoSEQ multiplex PCR was the method, and the copy in TCRdb shows in-frame clones only, minus some. The sample has around 97,000 clones, 60% to 80% seen once; the top ten hold roughly 4%. The sample consisted of PBMCs. These receptors originate from a man aged 50 or older in good health and CMV-seropositive.

The rearrangement uses TRBV15 and TRBJ2-1, with no clear D. Germline V gene data show CDR1 as LNHNV and CDR2 as YYDKDF (reference sequence). This CDR3 region has 20 residues. V dropped 1 base and J dropped 0 bases, with 22 bases sitting between them. CDR3 loop: CATSRGSGTHRMVSYNEQFF. The DNA of the CDR3 is TGTGCCACCAGCAGAGGATCAGGTACGCACCGGATGGTCTCCTACAATGAGCAGTTCTTC.

The chain is built from TRBV6-1 and TRBJ1-5; D gene uncertain. Germline V CDR1 and CDR2: MNHNS, SASEGT. CDR3 size: 14 residues. V lost 7 bases, J lost 7 bases, and 17 bases lay in between. CDR3 coding DNA: TGTGCCAGCACCCAAAGCGGGGTGACCCAGCCCCAGCATTTT. As protein: CASTQSGVTQPQHF.

The chain carries TRBV6-5 and TRBJ1-4; possible D gene TRBD1, 5 bases. Germline CDR1 MNHEY, CDR2 SVGAGI. The CDR3 is 14 residues long. Trimming cost V 2 bases and J 3 bases, with 7 bases left between them. CDR3 amino acids: CASSYAGANEKLFF. As DNA, the CDR3 is TGTGCCAGCAGTTACGCGGGGGCTAATGAAAAACTGTTTTTT.

CDR3 amino acids: CASSLFQGGHQPQHF. For the CDR3, the DNA is TGTGCCAGCAGCTTATTCCAGGGGGGTCATCAGCCCCAGCATTTT. This chain uses TRBV7-2 with TRBJ1-5, with TRBD1 identical over 7 bases. This CDR3 comprises 15 residues. The V gene end was trimmed by 2 bases and the J gene end by 5 bases; junction bases not matched to a gene: 6. Germline-derived CDR1 and CDR2 are SGHTA and FQGNSA.

V and J are TRBV5-1 and TRBJ2-5, with 7 bases identical to TRBD1. This CDR3 is built from 15 residues. Germline CDR1 is SGHRS and CDR2 is YFSETQ. V trimming: 2 bases; J trimming: 4 bases; junction bases outside the gene matches: 8. In nucleotides, the CDR3 is TGCGCCAGCAGCTTAGCAGGGGGAAGGGGAGAGACCCAGTACTTC. It translates to CASSLAGGRGETQYF.

The CDR3 protein is CASSFPGQAPYEQYF. In DNA form, the CDR3 reads TGTGCCAGCAGCTTTCCGGGACAGGCCCCCTACGAGCAGTACTTC. V and J are TRBV11-2 and TRBJ2-5; 8 bases agree with TRBD1. Matching the DNA end better, TRBJ2-7 makes the J call doubtful. The CDR3 covers 15 residues. Germline V CDR1 and CDR2: SGHAT, FQNNGV.

The chain carries TRBV6-5 and TRBJ2-1; perhaps TRBD1 as D (6 bases). The germline CDR1 and CDR2 sequences are MNHEY and SVGAGI. Trimming removed 8 bases at V and 4 bases at J, with 9 bases between. This CDR3 region has 12 residues. The CDR3 nucleotides read TGTGCCAGCGGGGACACATACAATGAGCAGTTCTTC. Translated, it gives CASGDTYNEQFF.

This clone was picked up one time. V is TRBV27 and J is TRBJ2-7, with D maybe TRBD2 (6 bases). Trimming took off 1 base at V and 2 bases at J, with 18 bases between the two ends. The CDR3 is 17 amino acids. The germline CDR1 and CDR2 sequences are MNHEY and SMNVEV (reference sequence). The CDR3: CASSLWGVRRETYEQYF. CDR3 bases: TGTGCCAGCAGTTTATGGGGGGTTAGGAGGGAGACCTACGAGCAGTACTTC.

The J gene is TRBJ2-7, the V gene TRBV10-3; TRBD2 matches 16 bases. J gave up 2 bases and V 8 bases, and 3 bases lay outside the gene matches. This CDR3 comprises 15 residues. CDR1 ENHRY and CDR2 SYGVKD come from the germline V gene. CDR3 DNA sequence: TGTGCCATCGGGACTAGCGGGAGGGGGCCCTACGAGCAGTACTTC. Its protein product is CAIGTSGRGPYEQYF.

The V call is TRBV5-1, the J call TRBJ2-1, with 9 bases that match TRBD1. V lost 2 bases, J lost 7 bases, and 10 bases stayed unmatched. The CDR3 is made up of 16 amino acids. CDR1 is SGHRS and CDR2 is YFSETQ in the germline V gene. Written as DNA, the CDR3 is TGCGCCAGCAGCTTACTACAGGGGGCCGATGGGAATGAGCAGTTCTTC. Translation: CASSLLQGADGNEQFF.